This T cell receptor beta chain is drawn from a study of CD8 T cells in Susac syndrome. Deletions cut 6 bases from V and 6 bases from J, with 17 bases between. The CDR3 sequence is 14 residues long. Germline CDR1 SGDLS, CDR2 YYNGEE. Random hexamers were used to reverse transcribe about 0.45 to 1 ug of RNA. Amplification of TCR beta CDR3 used immunoSEQ multiplex PCR across 54 Vbeta and 13 Jbeta. TCRdb ran MiXCR on the immunoSEQ multiplex PCR reads and lists one entry per CDR3 protein. The sample consists of 150,000 to 200,000 distinct CDR3 sequences, 80% to 95% of them appearing once. Sequencing targeted TCR beta in blood CD8+ and CD4+ T cells. It was healthy donors who served as the controls, matched for age and sex. FACS enriched CD8+ TEMRA cells, while bulk CD8+ and CD4+ were negatively isolated.

The genes are TRBV9 and TRBJ2-3, with TRBD1 as a possible D gene (6 bases). This clonotype was obtained from a human donor in good health. Sequencing was performed on CD4+ T cells from PBMCs. The CDR3 loop reads CASTQGRQGDTQYF. In nucleotides, the CDR3 is TGTGCCAGCACCCAGGGAAGGCAGGGGGATACGCAGTATTTT.